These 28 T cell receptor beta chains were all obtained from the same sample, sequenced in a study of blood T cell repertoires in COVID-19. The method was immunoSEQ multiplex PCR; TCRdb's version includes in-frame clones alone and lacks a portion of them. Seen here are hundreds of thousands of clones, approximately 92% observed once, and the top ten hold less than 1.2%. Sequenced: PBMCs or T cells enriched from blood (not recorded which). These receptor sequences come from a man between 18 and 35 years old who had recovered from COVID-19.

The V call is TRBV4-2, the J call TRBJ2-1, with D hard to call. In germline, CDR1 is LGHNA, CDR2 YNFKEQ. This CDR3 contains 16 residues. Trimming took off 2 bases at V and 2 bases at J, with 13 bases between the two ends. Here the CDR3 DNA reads TGTGCCAGCAGCCAACTTGCGGAGAGGACCTACAATGAGCAGTTCTTC. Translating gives CASSQLAERTYNEQFF.

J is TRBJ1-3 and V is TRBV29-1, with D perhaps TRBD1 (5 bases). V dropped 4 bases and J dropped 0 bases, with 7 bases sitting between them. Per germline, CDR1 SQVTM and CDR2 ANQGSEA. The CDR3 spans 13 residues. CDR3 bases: TGCAGCGTTGGGACAAGCTCTGGAAACACCATATATTTT. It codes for CSVGTSSGNTIYF.

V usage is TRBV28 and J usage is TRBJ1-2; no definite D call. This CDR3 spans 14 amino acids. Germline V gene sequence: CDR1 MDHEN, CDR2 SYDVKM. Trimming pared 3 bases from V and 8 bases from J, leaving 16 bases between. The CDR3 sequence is CASSLWHKEGGYTF. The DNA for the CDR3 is TGTGCCAGCAGTTTGTGGCACAAAGAGGGAGGCTACACCTTC.

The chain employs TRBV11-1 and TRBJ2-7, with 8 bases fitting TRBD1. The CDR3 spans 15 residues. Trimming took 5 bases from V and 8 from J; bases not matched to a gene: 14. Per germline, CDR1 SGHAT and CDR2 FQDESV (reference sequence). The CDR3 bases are TGTGCCAGCAGCGCGTCAGGGGGCAGGACGGCCCAGCAGTACTTC. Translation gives CASSASGGRTAQQYF. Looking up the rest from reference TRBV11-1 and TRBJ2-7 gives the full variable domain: EAEVAQSPRYKITEKSQAVAFWCDPISGHATLYWYRQILGQGPELLVQFQDESVVDDSQLPKDRFSAERLKGVDSTLKIQPAELGDSAMYLCASSASGGRTAQQYFGPGTRLTVT.

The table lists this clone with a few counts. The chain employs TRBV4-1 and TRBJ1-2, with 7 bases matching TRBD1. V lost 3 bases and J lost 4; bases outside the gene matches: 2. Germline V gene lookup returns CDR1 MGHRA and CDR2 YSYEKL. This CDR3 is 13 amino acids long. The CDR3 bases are TGCGCCAGCAGCCAGGGGGACAGCTATGGCTACACCTTC. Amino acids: CASSQGDSYGYTF.

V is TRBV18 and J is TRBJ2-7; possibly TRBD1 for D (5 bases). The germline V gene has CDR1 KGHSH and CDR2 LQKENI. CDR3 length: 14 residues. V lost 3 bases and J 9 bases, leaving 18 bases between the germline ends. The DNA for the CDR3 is TGTGCCAGCTCACCCCAAACAGGAGAAAAGGGGCAGTACTTC. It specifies CASSPQTGEKGQYF.

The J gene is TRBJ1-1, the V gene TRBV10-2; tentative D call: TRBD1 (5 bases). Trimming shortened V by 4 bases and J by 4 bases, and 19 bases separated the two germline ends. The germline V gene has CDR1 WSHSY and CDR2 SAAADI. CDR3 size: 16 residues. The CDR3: CASSVMILGLGTEAFF. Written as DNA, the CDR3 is TGCGCCAGCAGTGTGATGATACTGGGACTTGGCACTGAAGCTTTCTTT.

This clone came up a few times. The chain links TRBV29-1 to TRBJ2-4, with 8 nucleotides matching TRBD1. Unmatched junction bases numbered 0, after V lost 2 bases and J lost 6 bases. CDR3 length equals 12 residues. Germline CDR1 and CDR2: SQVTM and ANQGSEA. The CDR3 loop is CSVETGGNIQYF. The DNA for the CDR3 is TGCAGCGTTGAAACAGGGGGAAACATTCAGTACTTC.

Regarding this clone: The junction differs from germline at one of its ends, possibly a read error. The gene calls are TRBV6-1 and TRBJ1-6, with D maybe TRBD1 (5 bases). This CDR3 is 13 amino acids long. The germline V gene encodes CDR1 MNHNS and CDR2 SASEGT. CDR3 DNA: TGTGCCAGCAGTGATTCTAAGGGGCCCTTGATCCCATTT. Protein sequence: CASSDSKGPLIPF.

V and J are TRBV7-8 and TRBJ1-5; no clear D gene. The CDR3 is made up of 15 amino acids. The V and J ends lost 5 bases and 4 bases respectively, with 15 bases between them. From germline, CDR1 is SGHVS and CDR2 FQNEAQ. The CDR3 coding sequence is TGTGCCAGCAGCCCCAGGTGGCACGGTAATCAGCCCCAGCATTTT. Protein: CASSPRWHGNQPQHF.

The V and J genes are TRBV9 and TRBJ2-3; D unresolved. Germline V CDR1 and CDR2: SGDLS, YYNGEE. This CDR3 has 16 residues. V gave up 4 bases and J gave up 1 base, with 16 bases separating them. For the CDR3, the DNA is TGTGCCAGCAGCCTGGCCATTACCATCCGCACAGATACGCAGTATTTT. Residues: CASSLAITIRTDTQYF.

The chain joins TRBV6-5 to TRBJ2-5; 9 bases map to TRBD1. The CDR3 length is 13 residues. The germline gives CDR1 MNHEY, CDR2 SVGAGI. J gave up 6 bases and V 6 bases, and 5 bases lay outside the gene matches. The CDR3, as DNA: TGTGCCAGCAGAACAGGGGGCGGGAAGACCCAGTACTTC. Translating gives CASRTGGGKTQYF.

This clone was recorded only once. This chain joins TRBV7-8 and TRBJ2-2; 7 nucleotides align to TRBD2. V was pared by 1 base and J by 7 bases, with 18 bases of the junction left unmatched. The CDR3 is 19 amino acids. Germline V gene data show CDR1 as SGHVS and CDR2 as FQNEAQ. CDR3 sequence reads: CASSLVAAGPLPEGGELFF. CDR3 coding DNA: TGTGCCAGCAGCTTAGTCGCAGCGGGGCCCCTCCCCGAGGGCGGGGAGCTGTTTTTT.

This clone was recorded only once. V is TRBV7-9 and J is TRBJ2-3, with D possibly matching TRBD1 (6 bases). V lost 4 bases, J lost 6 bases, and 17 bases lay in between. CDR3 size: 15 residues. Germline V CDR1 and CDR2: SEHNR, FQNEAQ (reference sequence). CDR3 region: CASSSPTTDSDTQYF. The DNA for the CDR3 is TGTGCCAGCAGCTCCCCTACTACGGACAGCGATACGCAGTATTTT. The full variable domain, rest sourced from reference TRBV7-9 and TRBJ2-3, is DTGVSQNPRHKITKRGQNVTFRCDPISEHNRLYWYRQTLGQGPEFLTYFQNEAQLEKSRLLSDRFSAERPKGSFSTLEIQRTEQGDSAMYLCASSSPTTDSDTQYFGPGTRLTVL.

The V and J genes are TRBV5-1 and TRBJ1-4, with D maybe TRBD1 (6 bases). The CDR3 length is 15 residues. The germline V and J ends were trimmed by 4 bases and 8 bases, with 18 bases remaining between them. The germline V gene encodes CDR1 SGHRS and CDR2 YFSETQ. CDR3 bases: TGCGCCAGCAGCGTCGGGACATCAAAAACAGAAAAACTGTTTTTT. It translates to CASSVGTSKTEKLFF.

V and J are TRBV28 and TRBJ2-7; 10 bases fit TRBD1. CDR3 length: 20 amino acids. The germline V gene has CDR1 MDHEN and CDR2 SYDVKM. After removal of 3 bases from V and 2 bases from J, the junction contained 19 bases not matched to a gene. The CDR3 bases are TGTGCCAGCAGTTTCCCTAACCACCTCGGACAGGGGGGGGCCACCTACGAGCAGTACTTC. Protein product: CASSFPNHLGQGGATYEQYF.

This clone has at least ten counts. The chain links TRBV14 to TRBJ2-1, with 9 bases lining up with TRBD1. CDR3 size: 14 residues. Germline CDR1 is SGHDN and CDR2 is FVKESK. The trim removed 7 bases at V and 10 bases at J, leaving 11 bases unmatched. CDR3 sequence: CASNRDRVFSEQFF. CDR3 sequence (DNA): TGTGCCAGCAACCGGGACAGGGTCTTTTCGGAGCAGTTCTTC.

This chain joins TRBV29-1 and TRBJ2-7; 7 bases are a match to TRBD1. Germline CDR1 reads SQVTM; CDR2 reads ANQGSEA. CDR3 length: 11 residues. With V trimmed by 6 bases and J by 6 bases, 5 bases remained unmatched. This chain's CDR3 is CSVVTGAEQYF. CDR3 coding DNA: TGCAGCGTCGTCACAGGGGCCGAGCAGTACTTC.

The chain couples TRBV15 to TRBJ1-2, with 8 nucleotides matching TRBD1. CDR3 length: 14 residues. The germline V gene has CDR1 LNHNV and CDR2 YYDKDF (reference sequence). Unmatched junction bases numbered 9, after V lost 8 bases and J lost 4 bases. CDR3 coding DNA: TGTGCCACCGTTCCAGGGGGCGCGTCCTATGGCTACACCTTC. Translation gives CATVPGGASYGYTF.

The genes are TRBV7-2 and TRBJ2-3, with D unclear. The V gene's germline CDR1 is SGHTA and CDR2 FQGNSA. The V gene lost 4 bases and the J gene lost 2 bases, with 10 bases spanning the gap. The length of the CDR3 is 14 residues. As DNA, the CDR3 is TGTGCCAGCAGCTCGTTGACACACACAGATACGCAGTATTTT. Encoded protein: CASSSLTHTDTQYF.

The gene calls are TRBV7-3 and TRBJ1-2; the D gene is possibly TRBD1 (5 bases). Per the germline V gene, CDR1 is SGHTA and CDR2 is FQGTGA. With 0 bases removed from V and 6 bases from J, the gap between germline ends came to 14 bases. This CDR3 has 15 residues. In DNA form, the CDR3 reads TGTGCCAGCAGCTTAACGGGGTCAGGGATCGATGGCTACACCTTC. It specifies CASSLTGSGIDGYTF.

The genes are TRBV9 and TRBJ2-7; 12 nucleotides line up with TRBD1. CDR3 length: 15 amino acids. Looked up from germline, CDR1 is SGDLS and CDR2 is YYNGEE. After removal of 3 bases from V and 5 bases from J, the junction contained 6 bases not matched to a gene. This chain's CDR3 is CASSEGQGAKNEQYF. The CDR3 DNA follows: TGTGCCAGCAGCGAGGGACAGGGGGCGAAAAACGAGCAGTACTTC.

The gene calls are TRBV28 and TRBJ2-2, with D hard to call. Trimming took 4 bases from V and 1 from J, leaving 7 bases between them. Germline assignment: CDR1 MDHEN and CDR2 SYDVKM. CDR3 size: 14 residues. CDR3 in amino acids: CASSSYRNTGELFF. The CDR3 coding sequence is TGTGCCAGCAGTTCCTACAGGAACACCGGGGAGCTGTTTTTT.

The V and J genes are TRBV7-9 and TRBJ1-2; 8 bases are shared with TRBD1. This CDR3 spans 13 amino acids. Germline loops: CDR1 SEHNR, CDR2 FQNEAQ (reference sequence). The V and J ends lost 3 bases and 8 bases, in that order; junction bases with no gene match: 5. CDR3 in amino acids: CASSFDRGQGYTF. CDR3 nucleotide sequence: TGTGCCAGCAGCTTTGACAGGGGTCAGGGCTACACCTTC.

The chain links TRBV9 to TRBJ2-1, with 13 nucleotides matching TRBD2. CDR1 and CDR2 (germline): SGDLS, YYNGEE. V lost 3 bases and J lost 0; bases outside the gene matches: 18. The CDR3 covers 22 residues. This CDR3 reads CASSEGSGRGLAGWSSYNEQFF. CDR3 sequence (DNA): TGTGCCAGCAGCGAAGGGTCTGGAAGGGGACTAGCGGGGTGGAGCTCCTACAATGAGCAGTTCTTC.

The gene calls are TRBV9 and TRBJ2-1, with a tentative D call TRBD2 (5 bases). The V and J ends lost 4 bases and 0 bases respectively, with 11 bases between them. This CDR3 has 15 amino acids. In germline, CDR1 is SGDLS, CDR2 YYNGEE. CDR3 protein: CASSRLGSSYNEQFF. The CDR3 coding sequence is TGTGCCAGCAGCCGCCTTGGGAGCTCCTACAATGAGCAGTTCTTC.

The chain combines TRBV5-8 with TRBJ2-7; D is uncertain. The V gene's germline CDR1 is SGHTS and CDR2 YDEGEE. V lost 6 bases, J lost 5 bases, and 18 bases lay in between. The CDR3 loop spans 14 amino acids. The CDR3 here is CASTRVDPLHEQYF. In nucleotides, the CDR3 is TGTGCCAGCACCCGGGTAGACCCCCTCCACGAGCAGTACTTC.

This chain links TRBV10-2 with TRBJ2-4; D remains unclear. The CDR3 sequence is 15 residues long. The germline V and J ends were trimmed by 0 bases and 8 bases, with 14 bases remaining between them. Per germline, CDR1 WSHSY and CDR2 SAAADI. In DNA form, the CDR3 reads TGCGCCAGCAGTGAGTCGCCAGCCATTGCGGACATTCAGTACTTC. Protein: CASSESPAIADIQYF.